The next 5 T cell receptor beta chains were all read from a single sample in a study of T cell responses to AZD1222 COVID-19 vaccine. Profiled with immunoSEQ multiplex PCR; TCRdb holds only in-frame clones, not every one. The repertoire holds about 120,000 clones, with 90% as singletons. The sequencing used peripheral blood, collected on day 0 of MenACWY control vaccination. These receptors all come from an adult in good health.

The gene calls are TRBV18 and TRBJ1-1, with TRBD1 identical over 11 bases. The CDR3 length is 14 residues. Germline trimming cut 2 bases from V and 4 bases from J; bases unmatched to any gene: 0. The germline gives CDR1 KGHSH, CDR2 LQKENI. The CDR3 DNA reads TGTGCCAGCTCACCAGGGACAGGGGGCACTGAAGCTTTCTTT. This encodes CASSPGTGGTEAFF.

J is TRBJ1-1 and V is TRBV5-1; the D gene is possibly TRBD1 (6 bases). Germline loops: CDR1 SGHRS, CDR2 YFSETQ. The CDR3 length is 16 residues. V dropped 1 base and J dropped 1 base, with 14 bases sitting between them. CDR3 sequence: CASSLNAGARNTEAFF. DNA for the CDR3: TGCGCCAGCAGCTTGAACGCAGGGGCCCGGAACACTGAAGCTTTCTTT.

The V and J genes are TRBV19 and TRBJ2-7; unclear D gene. Looked up from germline, CDR1 is LNHDA and CDR2 is SQIVND (reference sequence). This CDR3 spans 14 amino acids. V lost 1 base and J lost 5, with 12 bases in between. CDR3 amino acids: CASSIALTGNEQYF. CDR3 DNA sequence: TGTGCCAGTAGTATAGCCTTAACCGGAAACGAGCAGTACTTC.

The rearrangement uses TRBV18 and TRBJ2-2; D is uncertain. V shed 5 bases and J shed 1 base, with 5 bases lying between them. Looked up from germline, CDR1 is KGHSH and CDR2 is LQKENI. The CDR3 loop spans 13 amino acids. DNA for the CDR3: TGTGCCAGCTCAGACGGGAACACCGGGGAGCTGTTTTTT. Amino acids: CASSDGNTGELFF.

This clone occurred a few times. The chain has TRBV5-1 and TRBJ2-7, with 7 bases identical to TRBD2. This CDR3 is built from 15 residues. V was clipped by 4 bases and J by 4 bases; unmatched bases: 11. Germline values: CDR1 SGHRS, CDR2 YFSETQ. The CDR3 here is CASSNLTSNLYEQYF. The DNA for the CDR3 is TGCGCCAGCAGCAACCTGACTAGCAATCTTTACGAGCAGTACTTC.